A selection of T cell receptor beta chains follows, all from one sample in a study of shared clonotypes between healthy human individuals. Sequencing used immunoSEQ multiplex PCR; TCRdb keeps in-frame clones, though not all of them. The table records around 2.1 million clones, under 95% of them present only once. Sequencing was carried out using naive CD8+ T cells from PBMCs. The receptors originated from a young man in good health. Some clones in this sample may be carry-over from other donors' samples. Both conserved end residues are part of each CDR3. The D gene is left open where the match is weak. Size values are once, few and many counts, or a class for expanded clones, and some rows have none.

clone size	D gene	J gene	V gene	CDR3 protein
.	.	TRBJ2-7	TRBV5-6	CASSLEAGDADEQYF
.	TRBD1	TRBJ2-2	TRBV27	CASRWDRVGTGELFF
.	TRBD1	TRBJ2-2	TRBV7-9	CASSPRTGANTGELFF
.	.	TRBJ2-7	TRBV5-1	CASSLERYEQYF
.	.	TRBJ1-1	TRBV6-1	CANSPLGLNTEAFF
.	TRBD2	TRBJ2-3	TRBV6-1	CASIRGGAGDTQYF
once	TRBD1	TRBJ2-2	TRBV5-1	CASSLEWTGGIGELFF
.	.	TRBJ2-2	TRBV6-5	CASSYTGENTGELFF
.	.	TRBJ2-1	TRBV7-6	CASSYDSGESSSYNEQFF
.	.	TRBJ2-3	TRBV29-1	CSSSSHRFPTDTQYF
.	TRBD2	TRBJ2-7	TRBV4-1	CASSQELAGGGPYEQYF
few	.	TRBJ1-1	TRBV10-3	CAISGVTGGTEAFF
once	TRBD2	TRBJ2-7	TRBV11-2	CASSVGLAGGGRNEQYF
.	.	TRBJ2-5	TRBV11-2	CASSLNRVQETQYF
.	TRBD1	TRBJ1-4	TRBV7-9	CASSSDREGAEKLFF
.	TRBD2	TRBJ2-7	TRBV11-2	CASSLKTSDEQYF
.	.	TRBJ1-1	TRBV9	CASSSPRENRWTEAFF
.	TRBD2	TRBJ2-1	TRBV9	CASSVSMSGRPYNEQFF
.	.	TRBJ2-7	TRBV19	CASSIGPRYEQYF
.	TRBD2	TRBJ2-3	TRBV11-2	CASSPGAGGSTDTQYF
.	.	TRBJ2-2	TRBV7-9	CASRSGHMNTGELFF
.	.	TRBJ2-1	TRBV29-1	CSVLPTGEQFF
.	.	TRBJ2-5	TRBV9	CASSVAGRKQETQYF
.	.	TRBJ2-7	TRBV27	CASSWYYEQYF
.	.	TRBJ2-5	TRBV29-1	CSVAGTYKETQYF
.	TRBD1	TRBJ2-7	TRBV30	CACRYRGPTYEQYF
.	TRBD1	TRBJ1-4	TRBV19	CASSRTGRHEKLFF
.	.	TRBJ2-1	TRBV7-6	CASSSRLGLYNEQFF
.	TRBD2	TRBJ2-5	TRBV29-1	CSVVSLAGPAQYF